These 22 T cell receptor beta chains originate from one sample sequenced in a study of identical twins (TCRdb year 2016). Receptor amplification or capture employed 5' RACE. The instrument given in TCRdb is Illumina HiSeq 2000. TCRdb ran its own pipeline on the public reads, namely fastp trimming at Q25 and MiXCR clone calling, and kept in-frame beta chains. Entries are consolidated by CDR3 protein sequence, retaining the most common genes and DNA. Recorded for this sample are about 280,000 distinct CDR3 sequences; roughly 8.6% of them occurred a single time. Together, the top ten hold over 2% of the sample. The sample was also linked to a second study, of yellow fever vaccine responses in identical twins.

The specimen was memory (CD45RO+) T cells sorted from blood. The cell subset or site label here, explained by the study, means: CD45RO+ enriched T cells. These receptors originate from a woman aged 18-29 years in good health.

Note on this clonotype: A read error may explain this, as a much larger clone is one base away. The V and J genes are TRBV6-4 and TRBJ2-1; 7 nucleotides align to TRBD2. CDR1 MRHNA and CDR2 SNTAGT come from the germline V gene. The CDR3 has 16 residues. CDR3 sequence (DNA): TGTACCAGCAGTGATAGCGGGCGGGGAACCTACAATGAGCAGTTCTTC. This encodes CTSSDSGRGTYNEQFF.

This clonotype was seen only a few times. The rearrangement links TRBV25-1 to TRBJ2-7; 7 bases map to TRBD1. V lost 1 base and J lost 4; bases outside the gene matches: 22. This CDR3 is 20 amino acids long. Germline V lookup: CDR1 MGHDK, CDR2 SYGVNS. This chain's CDR3 is CASSESRRGTESPTPYEQYF. In DNA form, the CDR3 reads TGTGCCAGCAGTGAATCAAGAAGGGGGACAGAATCCCCAACACCTTACGAGCAGTACTTC.

The chain uses TRBV7-9 and TRBJ1-1, with D hard to call. Deletions cut 5 bases from V and 1 base from J, with 11 bases between. The CDR3 has 14 amino acids. The germline CDR1 and CDR2 sequences are SEHNR and FQNEAQ (reference sequence). The CDR3 loop is CASSPQRENTEAFF. As DNA, the CDR3 is TGTGCCAGCAGCCCACAAAGGGAGAACACTGAAGCTTTCTTT.

This clonotype came up many times. The gene calls are TRBV20-1 and TRBJ2-1, with D uncertain. V was cut by 4 bases and J by 7 bases, with 20 bases left in between. CDR3 length equals 15 residues. Germline CDR1 and CDR2: DFQATT and SNEGSKA (reference sequence). DNA of the CDR3: TGCAGTGCTACCCCCCAGTCTTCTCTGGGTAATGAGCAGTTCTTC. This sequence encodes CSATPQSSLGNEQFF.

At least ten counts were recorded for this clonotype. The genes are TRBV15 and TRBJ2-1, with D unclear. V shed 0 bases and J shed 8 bases, with 8 bases lying between them. The CDR3 is made up of 13 amino acids. Germline-derived CDR1 and CDR2 are LNHNV and YYDKDF (reference sequence). The CDR3 here is CATSRDPVDEQFF. For the CDR3, the DNA is TGTGCCACCAGCAGAGATCCGGTGGATGAGCAGTTCTTC.

This clonotype was observed at least ten times. CDR3 bases: TGTGCCAGCAGCTTATTCCCATGGACTAGCGGGGGGGCCACAGATACGCAGTATTTT. This gives the protein CASSLFPWTSGGATDTQYF. The rearrangement links TRBV11-2 to TRBJ2-3; 15 nucleotides match TRBD2. The length of the CDR3 is 19 residues. Germline V gene data show CDR1 as SGHAT and CDR2 as FQNNGV. With V trimmed by 2 bases and J by 2 bases, 8 bases remained unmatched.

V is TRBV11-3 and J is TRBJ2-5; 7 nucleotides line up with TRBD2. V lost 3 bases to trimming and J lost 5 bases; unmatched junction nucleotides: 3. CDR3 length: 13 amino acids. Germline V CDR1 and CDR2: SGHNT, YENEEA. The CDR3 protein is CASSFGLDETQYF. DNA for the CDR3: TGTGCCAGCAGCTTTGGACTAGACGAGACCCAGTACTTC.

This clonotype was seen only once. A read error may be the cause here, since a much bigger clone is one base away. This chain links TRBV5-1 with TRBJ2-5; tentative D call: TRBD1 (6 bases). The V gene's germline CDR1 is SGHRS and CDR2 YFSETQ. This CDR3 comprises 16 residues. Here the CDR3 reads CASSPWGQPSQETHYF. The CDR3 DNA reads as TGCGCCAGCAGCCCCTGGGGGCAGCCTTCACAAGAGACCCACTACTTC.

This clonotype was seen more than once but under ten times. One end of the junction is discordant with germline, which a read error may explain. For the CDR3, the DNA is TGTGCCAGCAGCTTCGACAGGGGGACAGATAAGCAGTATTTT. This sequence encodes CASSFDRGTDKQYF. The chain couples TRBV7-3 to TRBJ2-3; 9 bases are shared with TRBD1. CDR1 and CDR2 (germline): SGHTA, FQGTGA. CDR3 length equals 14 residues.

This clonotype was counted ten times or more. The chain has TRBV5-1 and TRBJ1-1; D remains ambiguous. This CDR3 spans 14 amino acids. The ends were cut back, 4 bases at V and 1 base at J, with 11 bases in the middle. CDR1 is SGHRS and CDR2 is YFSETQ in the germline V gene. The CDR3 bases are TGCGCCAGCAGCGCCATACAAGGGAACACTGAAGCTTTCTTT. This encodes CASSAIQGNTEAFF.

This clonotype was seen many times. The chain carries TRBV9 and TRBJ2-1; D might be TRBD1 (7 bases). Trimming stripped 3 bases from V and 5 bases from J, with 15 bases between. The CDR3 loop spans 15 amino acids. Germline CDR1 SGDLS, CDR2 YYNGEE. CDR3 DNA sequence: TGTGCCAGCAGCGGAGGGGGGACAGTAAACAATGAGCAGTTCTTC. This gives the protein CASSGGGTVNNEQFF.

V is TRBV19 and J is TRBJ2-2, with a tentative D call TRBD2 (6 bases). The germline gives CDR1 LNHDA, CDR2 SQIVND (reference sequence). V was pared by 3 bases and J by 6 bases, with 14 bases between. This CDR3 is built from 15 residues. Here the CDR3 DNA reads TGTGCCAGTAGTATGGGTGGAGGGGCCGCCGGGGAGCTGTTTTTT. This translates into CASSMGGGAAGELFF.

This clonotype was seen once. The rearrangement uses TRBV23-1 and TRBJ1-5; D call uncertain. TRBV23-1 belongs to the ORF category, with a function that is uncertain. Trimming removed 7 bases at V and 2 bases at J, with 12 bases between. This CDR3 comprises 14 residues. In DNA form, the CDR3 reads TGCGCCAGCAAGCCTTTTTGGGGCAATCAGCCCCAGCATTTT. It yields the protein CASKPFWGNQPQHF.

This clonotype was counted only a few times. V usage is TRBV28 and J usage is TRBJ1-2, with 7 bases that match TRBD1. The V segment lost 3 bases and the J segment 8 bases; nucleotides outside the gene matches: 9. The CDR3 covers 14 residues. Germline values: CDR1 MDHEN, CDR2 SYDVKM. CDR3 in DNA: TGTGCCAGCAGTTTCCGGATCAGGGGGGGCGGCTACACCTTC. As protein: CASSFRIRGGGYTF.

The V and J genes are TRBV29-1 and TRBJ2-2; TRBD1 aligns across 9 bases. V was clipped by 5 bases and J by 3 bases; unmatched bases: 13. Germline assignment: CDR1 SQVTM and CDR2 ANQGSEA. CDR3 length equals 17 residues. CDR3 sequence: CSVPGQGNLLDTGELFF. In DNA form, the CDR3 reads TGCAGCGTTCCGGGACAGGGAAATTTATTGGACACCGGGGAGCTGTTTTTT.

This clonotype was counted a few times. At one of its ends the junction is not consistent with the germline gene, which may arise from a read error. This chain uses TRBV2 with TRBJ1-2; D might be TRBD1 (6 bases). Germline V gene sequence: CDR1 SNHLY, CDR2 FYNNEI. The CDR3 covers 13 residues. This CDR3 is CAEKQGNNFGYTF. The DNA of the CDR3 is TGTGCCGAAAAGCAGGGGAATAACTTTGGCTACACCTTC.

This clonotype occurred a few times. The rearrangement joins TRBV4-1 to TRBJ1-2; D is undetermined. V lost 0 bases and J lost 5, with 10 bases in between. CDR1 and CDR2 from the germline V gene are MGHRA and YSYEKL. This CDR3 region has 14 residues. The CDR3 coding sequence is TGCGCCAGCAGCCAAGATGGGTTGGTATATGGCTACACCTTC. This gives the protein CASSQDGLVYGYTF.

This clonotype was observed many times. V gene TRBV20-1 combines with J gene TRBJ2-7, with D perhaps TRBD1 (6 bases). The CDR3 length is 14 residues. Germline lookup yields CDR1 DFQATT and CDR2 SNEGSKA (reference sequence). V was clipped by 6 bases and J by 6 bases, with 21 bases between them. The CDR3 region is CSALTGRARGEQYF. The CDR3 DNA reads as TGCAGTGCCTTAACAGGACGCGCCAGGGGCGAGCAGTACTTC.

The rearrangement uses TRBV5-1 and TRBJ2-7; 10 nucleotides align to TRBD2. There are 15 residues in the CDR3. Germline trimming cut 0 bases from V and 4 bases from J; bases unmatched to any gene: 4. CDR1 and CDR2 (germline): SGHRS, YFSETQ. CDR3 loop: CASSLGGTSVYEQYF. In nucleotides, the CDR3 is TGCGCCAGCAGCTTGGGAGGGACTAGCGTTTACGAGCAGTACTTC.

This clonotype was recorded many times. The chain combines TRBV7-8 with TRBJ2-1; 8 bases are a match to TRBD2. CDR3 length equals 18 residues. The V and J ends lost 2 bases and 6 bases, in that order; junction bases with no gene match: 15. CDR1 and CDR2 from the germline V gene are SGHVS and FQNEAQ. This chain's CDR3 is CASSLPPSGGGKGNEQFF. CDR3 in DNA: TGTGCCAGCAGCTTACCTCCGTCGGGCGGGGGGAAGGGCAATGAGCAGTTCTTC.

This chain links TRBV20-1 with TRBJ2-3, with 13 positions matching TRBD2. The CDR3 is 16 amino acids. Germline loops: CDR1 DFQATT, CDR2 SNEGSKA (reference sequence). Germline trimming cut 0 bases from V and 4 bases from J; bases unmatched to any gene: 4. The CDR3 bases are TGCAGTGCTAGAGATCCGACTAGCGGGGGGCCAGATACGCAGTATTTT. This sequence encodes CSARDPTSGGPDTQYF.

The chain combines TRBV5-1 with TRBJ2-2, with 9 bases that match TRBD1. The CDR3 contains 16 residues. CDR1 is SGHRS and CDR2 is YFSETQ in the germline V gene. V gave up 4 bases and J gave up 5 bases; unmatched junction bases: 9. In DNA, the CDR3 is TGCGCCAGCAGCCCTAGGACAGGGGAGGCGACCGGGGAGCTGTTTTTT. It yields the protein CASSPRTGEATGELFF. Drawing the rest from reference TRBV5-1 and TRBJ2-2, the complete variable domain is KAGVTQTPRYLIKTRGQQVTLSCSPISGHRSVSWYQQTPGQGLQFLFEYFSETQRNKGNFPGRFSGRQFSNSRSEMNVSTLELGDSALYLCASSPRTGEATGELFFGEGSRLTVL.